The 30 T cell receptor beta chains reported below all come from one sample, sequenced in a study of long-term antiretroviral therapy in people with HIV. immunoSEQ v3.0 was run at survey level. Libraries were prepared by immunoSEQ multiplex PCR; TCRdb keeps only in-frame clonotypes and omits some of them. Seen here are 20,000 to 25,000 clones, roughly 88% observed once, and the top ten hold about a fifth. Source: unsorted PBMCs, taken 0.1 years before starting antiretroviral therapy. These receptors all stem from a man between 18 and 35 years old with HIV.

V gene TRBV4-3 combines with J gene TRBJ2-2; D is ambiguous. Germline V CDR1 and CDR2: LGHNA, YSLEER. V was clipped by 0 bases and J by 6 bases, with 8 bases between them. The CDR3 covers 14 residues. For the CDR3, the DNA is TGCGCCAGCAGCCAAGATAAGGTTGCCGGGGAGCTGTTTTTT. Protein: CASSQDKVAGELFF.

This chain joins TRBV5-4 and TRBJ1-2; tentatively, D is TRBD1 (6 bases). Trimming removed 4 bases from V and 6 bases from J, with 16 bases in between. This CDR3 comprises 14 residues. CDR1 and CDR2 from the germline V gene are SGHNT and YYREEE (reference sequence). The CDR3 loop is CASSPQGNDDGYTF. The DNA of the CDR3 is TGTGCCAGCAGCCCCCAGGGGAACGATGATGGCTACACCTTC.

V is TRBV7-2 and J is TRBJ1-2; D may be TRBD1 (6 bases). Trimming shortened V by 3 bases and J by 0 bases, and 14 bases separated the two germline ends. CDR3 length: 16 residues. Germline V gene data show CDR1 as SGHTA and CDR2 as FQGNSA. CDR3 DNA: TGTGCCAGCAGCTTCCATACAGGGTACCCTAACTATGGCTACACCTTC. As protein: CASSFHTGYPNYGYTF. Together with reference TRBV7-2 and TRBJ1-2, the CDR3 gives the full variable domain: GAGVSQSPSNKVTEKGKDVELRCDPISGHTALYWYRQSLGQGLEFLIYFQGNSAPDKSGLPSDRFSAERTGGSVSTLTIQRTQQEDSAVYLCASSFHTGYPNYGYTFGSGTRLTVV.

This chain uses TRBV10-3 with TRBJ2-1; the D is unclear. Germline V lookup: CDR1 ENHRY, CDR2 SYGVKD. The CDR3 spans 14 residues. Trimming pared 2 bases from V and 3 bases from J, leaving 8 bases between. CDR3 in DNA: TGTGCCATCAGTGAGAGACTGGACTACAATGAGCAGTTCTTC. As protein: CAISERLDYNEQFF.

The chain has TRBV14 and TRBJ2-5, with TRBD2 as a possible D gene (5 bases). The V end was cut by 3 bases, the J end by 4 bases, with 12 bases between. Germline V gene lookup returns CDR1 SGHDN and CDR2 FVKESK. The CDR3 spans 14 residues. The CDR3 DNA is TGTGCCAGCAGCCACCGGACGGGGTTAGAGACCCAGTACTTC. Amino acids: CASSHRTGLETQYF.

The CDR3 DNA is TGTGCCACCGCAGACACCGGCCCCTACAATGAGCAGTTCTTC. Translation: CATADTGPYNEQFF. V and J are TRBV10-3 and TRBJ2-1; no definite D call. V shed 10 bases and J shed 2 bases, with 15 bases lying between them. Germline assignment: CDR1 ENHRY and CDR2 SYGVKD. The CDR3 length is 14 residues.

This chain connects TRBV2 to TRBJ1-1; D perhaps matches TRBD1 (6 bases). V shed 4 bases and J shed 5 bases, with 11 bases lying between them. CDR1 SNHLY and CDR2 FYNNEI come from the germline V gene. CDR3 size: 13 residues. CDR3 region: CASSAARGTEAFF. CDR3 coding DNA: TGTGCCAGCAGTGCCGCTAGGGGGACTGAAGCTTTCTTT.

This chain joins TRBV7-3 and TRBJ1-1; TRBD1 agrees at 10 bases. The V segment lost 5 bases and the J segment 4 bases; nucleotides outside the gene matches: 1. Germline V gene lookup returns CDR1 SGHTA and CDR2 FQGTGA. This CDR3 comprises 13 residues. CDR3 nucleotides: TGTGCCAGCAGCGGGACAGGGGTCACTGAAGCTTTCTTT. It codes for CASSGTGVTEAFF.

The rearrangement uses TRBV28 and TRBJ2-5; TRBD1 is a possible D gene (5 bases). Trimming took 6 bases from V and 3 from J, leaving 8 bases between them. Germline V lookup: CDR1 MDHEN, CDR2 SYDVKM. The CDR3 is 12 amino acids. CDR3 sequence: CASRGREETQYF. DNA of the CDR3: TGTGCCAGCAGGGGGCGAGAAGAGACCCAGTACTTC.

This clone was recorded a few times. The V and J genes are TRBV9 and TRBJ2-2; 10 nucleotides align to TRBD2. Germline values: CDR1 SGDLS, CDR2 YYNGEE. The CDR3 loop spans 16 amino acids. J was trimmed by 4 bases and V by 0 bases; bases with no gene match: 3. Written as DNA, the CDR3 is TGTGCCAGCAGCGTAGAAGGGACTAGCGTCACCGGGGAGCTGTTTTTT. Residues: CASSVEGTSVTGELFF.

V and J are TRBV6-5 and TRBJ1-2; 7 bases are shared with TRBD1. Germline V gene data show CDR1 as MNHEY and CDR2 as SVGAGI. The ends lost 4 bases at V and 2 bases at J; junction bases unmatched: 1. The CDR3 loop spans 13 amino acids. CDR3: CASSLQGNYGYTF. The CDR3 bases are TGTGCCAGCAGTTTACAGGGGAACTATGGCTACACCTTC.

The rearrangement links TRBV5-1 to TRBJ2-3, with 8 bases lining up with TRBD2. This CDR3 spans 15 amino acids. After removal of 3 bases from V and 5 bases from J, the junction contained 8 bases not matched to a gene. Germline lookup yields CDR1 SGHRS and CDR2 YFSETQ. The CDR3 region has the DNA TGCGCCAGCAGCTCCCTGGGCGGGAGGCTAGATACGCAGTATTTT. Encoded protein: CASSSLGGRLDTQYF.

The chain couples TRBV30 to TRBJ2-7; 9 bases agree with TRBD1. Germline CDR1 reads GTSNPN; CDR2 reads SVGIG (reference sequence). CDR3 length: 13 residues. J was trimmed by 4 bases and V by 2 bases; bases with no gene match: 3. This CDR3 reads CAWSRDREYEQYF. Written as DNA, the CDR3 is TGTGCCTGGAGTCGGGACAGGGAGTACGAGCAGTACTTC.

The chain couples TRBV5-1 to TRBJ2-2, with TRBD1 matching 8 bases. The germline CDR1 and CDR2 sequences are SGHRS and YFSETQ. The CDR3 runs 16 residues. J was trimmed by 2 bases and V by 4 bases; bases with no gene match: 7. CDR3 bases: TGCGCCAGCAGCGTACCCGGGACAGGTAACACCGGGGAGCTGTTTTTT. It specifies CASSVPGTGNTGELFF. Full variable domain (remainder filled in from reference TRBV5-1 and TRBJ2-2): KAGVTQTPRYLIKTRGQQVTLSCSPISGHRSVSWYQQTPGQGLQFLFEYFSETQRNKGNFPGRFSGRQFSNSRSEMNVSTLELGDSALYLCASSVPGTGNTGELFFGEGSRLTVL.

CDR3 region: CASSLGQVNTEAFF. For the CDR3, the DNA is TGTGCCAGCAGCCTAGGACAGGTGAACACTGAAGCTTTCTTT. The chain carries TRBV7-9 and TRBJ1-1; 7 positions agree with TRBD1. The germline V gene encodes CDR1 SEHNR and CDR2 FQNEAQ (reference sequence). The ends lost 5 bases at V and 0 bases at J; junction bases unmatched: 3. The CDR3 loop spans 14 amino acids.

This clone is labeled medium-sized. The V gene is TRBV14, the J gene TRBJ2-3; D is perhaps TRBD1 (5 bases). CDR1 and CDR2 (germline): SGHDN, FVKESK. V lost 4 bases and J lost 6, with 8 bases in between. This CDR3 has 12 residues. CDR3 in DNA: TGTGCCAGCAGCCTCAACAGGGATACGCAGTATTTT. Translating it yields CASSLNRDTQYF.

The chain carries TRBV5-1 and TRBJ2-1; D is uncertain. CDR1 is SGHRS and CDR2 is YFSETQ in the germline V gene. V was clipped by 1 base and J by 10 bases, with 9 bases between them. The length of the CDR3 is 12 residues. This CDR3 reads CASSLSFAEQFF. In DNA, the CDR3 is TGCGCCAGCAGCTTGAGCTTTGCGGAGCAGTTCTTC.

The rearrangement links TRBV19 to TRBJ2-1; 8 bases are shared with TRBD2. CDR3 length equals 18 residues. V shed 7 bases, J shed 2 bases, and the junction held 16 bases outside the gene matches. CDR1 LNHDA and CDR2 SQIVND come from the germline V gene (reference sequence). CDR3 loop: CASMPVVGGAPPYNEQFF. For the CDR3, the DNA is TGTGCCAGTATGCCTGTCGTCGGGGGGGCCCCCCCCTACAATGAGCAGTTCTTC.

J is TRBJ2-3 and V is TRBV13; TRBD1 might be the D (5 bases). V lost 1 base and J 2 bases, leaving 10 bases between the germline ends. The V gene's germline CDR1 is PRHDT and CDR2 FYEKMQ (reference sequence). The CDR3 sequence is 15 residues long. CDR3 coding DNA: TGTGCCAGCAGCTTAGACAGGAGCTCCACAGATACGCAGTATTTT. Translation: CASSLDRSSTDTQYF.

This clone has more than one count but fewer than ten. The chain joins TRBV10-3 to TRBJ2-7, with D tentatively TRBD1 (6 bases). V lost 5 bases, J lost 1 base, and 12 bases lay in between. Germline V gene data show CDR1 as ENHRY and CDR2 as SYGVKD. This CDR3 contains 14 residues. CDR3 amino acids: CAISQQDSSYEQYF. DNA of the CDR3: TGTGCCATCAGTCAGCAGGACAGTTCCTACGAGCAGTACTTC.

The V call is TRBV5-4, the J call TRBJ2-2; D is unresolved. Germline V gene sequence: CDR1 SGHNT, CDR2 YYREEE (reference sequence). The CDR3 length is 15 residues. The ends were cut back, 1 base at V and 1 base at J, with 8 bases in the middle. The CDR3: CASSLRLGNTGELFF. The CDR3, as DNA: TGTGCCAGCAGCTTGAGGCTAGGGAACACCGGGGAGCTGTTTTTT.

This clone was seen just once. The gene calls are TRBV7-3 and TRBJ2-3; TRBD2 aligns across 10 bases. CDR1 is SGHTA, CDR2 FQGTGA, per germline. The junction had 7 bases not matched to a gene; V was cut back by 4 bases and J by 0 bases. The CDR3 sequence is 17 residues long. CDR3 amino acids: CASSSSGGGSSTDTQYF. CDR3 nucleotide sequence: TGTGCCAGCAGCTCTAGCGGGGGTGGGTCTAGCACAGATACGCAGTATTTT.

The rearrangement joins TRBV23-1 to TRBJ1-4; D is possibly TRBD1 (5 bases). TRBV23-1 is assigned to the ORF class and has an uncertain function. Trimming removed 7 bases at V and 0 bases at J, with 15 bases between. This CDR3 region has 16 residues. CDR3 nucleotide sequence: TGCGCCAGCAAAAGGTCGGGGACTGCAACTAATGAAAAACTGTTTTTT. Encoded protein: CASKRSGTATNEKLFF.

The chain joins TRBV2 to TRBJ1-2; perhaps TRBD1 as D (6 bases). Trimming removed 5 bases from V and 8 bases from J, with 12 bases in between. The germline CDR1 and CDR2 sequences are SNHLY and FYNNEI. The CDR3 has 12 residues. The DNA for the CDR3 is TGTGCCAGCAGTACGGACGACAGGGGCTACACCTTC. Translating gives CASSTDDRGYTF.

The gene calls are TRBV7-2 and TRBJ1-2; no reliable D call. The CDR3 length is 12 residues. Trimming took off 2 bases at V and 4 bases at J, with 5 bases between the two ends. Germline CDR1 and CDR2: SGHTA and FQGNSA. The CDR3 is CASSLQAYGYTF. CDR3 nucleotides: TGTGCCAGCAGCTTACAGGCCTATGGCTACACCTTC.

The V gene is TRBV10-3, the J gene TRBJ2-5; 10 nucleotides align to TRBD2. CDR1 ENHRY and CDR2 SYGVKD come from the germline V gene. The V segment lost 3 bases and the J segment 4 bases; nucleotides outside the gene matches: 8. CDR3 size: 16 residues. CDR3 coding DNA: TGTGCCATCAGTGAAGGTAGCGGGGGGCGGAGAGAGACCCAGTACTTC. The encoded protein is CAISEGSGGRRETQYF.

In this sample, this clone turned up a few times. The chain couples TRBV5-1 to TRBJ1-3, with 9 bases aligning to TRBD1. The CDR3 is made up of 15 amino acids. CDR1 and CDR2 (germline): SGHRS, YFSETQ. V was pared by 5 bases and J by 8 bases, with 11 bases of the junction left unmatched. CDR3: CASRSGQGSGYTIYF. CDR3 DNA sequence: TGCGCCAGCAGAAGTGGACAGGGGTCGGGGTACACCATATATTTT.

The chain employs TRBV27 and TRBJ2-4; weak D call: TRBD1 (6 bases). Trimming removed 3 bases at V and 0 bases at J, with 12 bases between. Germline V gene sequence: CDR1 MNHEY, CDR2 SMNVEV (reference sequence). The CDR3 totals 16 residues. The CDR3 sequence: CASSFVGQLAKNIQYF. In DNA, the CDR3 is TGTGCCAGCAGTTTTGTGGGACAACTAGCCAAAAACATTCAGTACTTC.

The chain joins TRBV7-2 to TRBJ2-5; 7 nucleotides match TRBD1. CDR1 SGHTA and CDR2 FQGNSA come from the germline V gene. Germline trimming cut 5 bases from V and 2 bases from J; bases unmatched to any gene: 8. The CDR3 runs 15 residues. CDR3 loop: CASSPNQGVQETQYF. In nucleotides, the CDR3 is TGTGCCAGCAGCCCTAACCAGGGGGTGCAAGAGACCCAGTACTTC.

This chain uses TRBV30 with TRBJ2-2; D ambiguous. There are 12 residues in the CDR3. The V and J ends lost 3 bases and 0 bases respectively, with 2 bases between them. Germline CDR1 reads GTSNPN; CDR2 reads SVGIG (reference sequence). The chain's CDR3 is CAWSPNTGELFF. CDR3 bases: TGTGCCTGGAGCCCGAACACCGGGGAGCTGTTTTTT.